A single sample is the source of the 32 T cell receptor beta chains below, sequenced in a study of glioma-infiltrating T cells. Amplification of TCR alpha and beta CDR3 regions from RNA used iRepertoire nested multiplex PCR. Each CDR3 protein is one row after TCRdb ran MiXCR on the multiplex PCR reads. The sample yields some 85,000 distinct CDR3 sequences, around a quarter seen once. Sequenced input: glioma tissue, nonneoplastic brain tissue, or PBMCs (not recorded which). These receptors were collected from a human donor with low-grade glioma or glioblastoma, undergoing nonglioma brain surgery, or in good health (not recorded which).

The chain employs TRBV11-2 and TRBJ1-2; D may be TRBD1 (5 bases). The V end was cut by 5 bases, the J end by 0 bases, with 13 bases between. The CDR3 totals 15 residues. In germline, CDR1 is SGHAT, CDR2 FQNNGV. As DNA, the CDR3 is TGTGCCAGCAGCCTCACTGACAGCTCTAACTATGGCTACACCTTC. This sequence encodes CASSLTDSSNYGYTF. The full variable domain, completed using reference TRBV11-2 and TRBJ1-2, is EAGVAQSPRYKIIEKRQSVAFWCNPISGHATLYWYQQILGQGPKLLIQFQNNGVVDDSQLPKDRFSAERLKGVDSTLKIQPAKLEDSAVYLCASSLTDSSNYGYTFGSGTRLTVV.

Comment on this clonotype: A much larger clone differs from this one at a single base, so this may be a read error. This sequence joins TRBV29-1 and TRBJ2-1, with D possibly matching TRBD2 (5 bases). V lost 7 bases, J lost 13 bases, and 17 bases lay in between. The CDR3 length is 11 residues. CDR1 and CDR2 (germline): SQVTM, ANQGSEA. The CDR3 loop reads CSADIWETQFF. Here the CDR3 DNA reads TGCAGCGCCGACATTTGGGAGACCCAGTTCTTC.

This clonotype was counted a few times. This sequence joins TRBV7-9 and TRBJ1-3; 11 nucleotides match TRBD1. Germline loops: CDR1 SEHNR, CDR2 FQNEAQ (reference sequence). The CDR3 runs to 16 residues. The V gene end was trimmed by 6 bases and the J gene end by 3 bases; junction bases not matched to a gene: 7. CDR3 loop: CASRSGTGGHGNTIYF. The CDR3 DNA reads TGTGCCAGCAGGTCCGGGACAGGGGGTCATGGAAACACCATATATTTT.

This clonotype showed up just a few times. J is TRBJ2-1 and V is TRBV12-3 or TRBV12-4; D gene uncertain. This CDR3 region has 12 residues. Trimming left V 6 bases short and J 5 bases short, with 8 bases between. CDR3 region: CASRNGDNEQFF. The CDR3 DNA follows: TGTGCCAGCAGGAATGGGGACAATGAGCAGTTCTTC.

This rearrangement joins TRBV29-1 to TRBJ2-7, with D unclear. CDR3 length equals 13 residues. The germline V and J ends were trimmed by 0 bases and 3 bases, with 9 bases remaining between them. Germline V gene sequence: CDR1 SQVTM, CDR2 ANQGSEA. CDR3 coding DNA: TGCAGCGTTGAAGATCCGGGCCGCTACGAGCAGTACTTC. This gives the protein CSVEDPGRYEQYF.

The chain couples TRBV5-5 to TRBJ2-1; 10 bases agree with TRBD2. After removal of 0 bases from V and 5 bases from J, the junction contained 11 bases not matched to a gene. Germline CDR1 and CDR2: SGHKS and YYEKEE (reference sequence). The CDR3 extends over 18 amino acids. CDR3 amino acids: CASSLVLVAGGLNNEQFF. CDR3 DNA: TGTGCCAGCAGCTTGGTCTTAGTAGCGGGAGGCTTAAACAATGAGCAGTTCTTC.

This clonotype was recorded at least ten times. The J gene is TRBJ2-3, the V gene TRBV7-9; no clear D. Germline CDR1 reads SEHNR; CDR2 reads FQNEAQ (reference sequence). The V and J ends lost 8 bases and 1 base respectively, with 4 bases between them. The CDR3 covers 11 residues. Here the CDR3 reads CASQGTDTQYF. The CDR3 DNA is TGTGCCAGCCAGGGCACAGATACGCAGTATTTT.

In its sample, this clonotype was seen many times. The gene calls are TRBV7-2 and TRBJ2-3; TRBD2 agrees at 8 bases. J lost 0 bases, V lost 5 bases, and 10 bases had no gene match. This CDR3 is built from 17 residues. CDR1 is SGHTA, CDR2 FQGNSA, per germline. CDR3 sequence (DNA): TGTGCCAGCAGCCCCGTGGGGTCGGGGGGGAGCACAGATACGCAGTATTTT. Translating gives CASSPVGSGGSTDTQYF.

Many counts were recorded for this clonotype. The chain links TRBV28 to TRBJ2-5; 8 bases are shared with TRBD2. CDR3 size: 14 residues. Per the germline V gene, CDR1 is MDHEN and CDR2 is SYDVKM. V gave up 6 bases and J gave up 1 base; unmatched junction bases: 4. This CDR3 reads CASSVLAAQETQYF. CDR3 nucleotide sequence: TGTGCCAGCAGCGTACTAGCGGCCCAAGAGACCCAGTACTTC.

The chain has TRBV6-5 and TRBJ1-1; 7 positions match TRBD1. V shed 0 bases, J shed 4 bases, and the junction held 5 bases outside the gene matches. The CDR3 has 15 amino acids. The V gene's germline CDR1 is MNHEY and CDR2 SVGAGI. The CDR3 DNA follows: TGTGCCAGCAGTTACTCAGGGGGCTCGGGCACTGAAGCTTTCTTT. It codes for CASSYSGGSGTEAFF.

As regards this clonotype: Germline is not matched at one junction end, which may reflect a read error. The chain joins TRBV2 to TRBJ2-6; D is perhaps TRBD1 (5 bases). Looked up from germline, CDR1 is SNHLY and CDR2 is FYNNEI. The CDR3 has 13 amino acids. CDR3 bases: TGCGCCAGCCATTCAACTGGGGCCAACATCCTGACTTTC. Its translation is CASHSTGANILTF.

This clonotype appeared many times. The V and J genes are TRBV6-1 and TRBJ2-5; a weak D match, TRBD2 (7 bases). The CDR3 loop spans 16 amino acids. Between the trimmed V and J ends, which lost 3 bases and 4 bases, there was a span of 18 bases. The V gene's germline CDR1 is MNHNS and CDR2 SASEGT. The CDR3 DNA reads TGTGCCAGCAGTGATAGGGCTAGCGGAGGGGGAGAGACCCAGTACTTC. Amino acid sequence: CASSDRASGGGETQYF.

Turning to this clonotype: A much bigger clone sits one base away, suggesting this may be a read error. This chain joins TRBV3-1 and TRBJ1-5; no firm D call. Germline loops: CDR1 LGHDT, CDR2 YNNKEL (reference sequence). The CDR3 consists of 13 residues. CDR3 sequence: CASSRGNNQPKHF. In DNA form, the CDR3 reads TGTGCCAGCAGCCGCGGAAACAATCAGCCCAAGCATTTT.

This clonotype turned up a few times. A single base separates this from a much larger clone, so it may be a read error. The V and J genes are TRBV7-2 and TRBJ1-5; no definite D call. CDR1 is SGHTA, CDR2 FQGNSA, per germline. The CDR3 has 15 residues. V gave up 1 base and J gave up 4 bases, with 11 bases separating them. CDR3 amino acids: CASSLGSAGNQPQHF. The CDR3 DNA reads as TGTGCCAGCAGCTTAGGATCAGCTGGGAATCAGCCCCAGCATTTT. Looking up the rest from reference TRBV7-2 and TRBJ1-5 gives the full variable domain: GAGVSQSPSNKVTEKGKDVELRCDPISGHTALYWYRQSLGQGLEFLIYFQGNSAPDKSGLPSDRFSAERTGGSVSTLTIQRTQQEDSAVYLCASSLGSAGNQPQHFGDGTRLSIL.

V gene TRBV19 combines with J gene TRBJ1-1; D might be TRBD1 (5 bases). The length of the CDR3 is 15 residues. Germline CDR1 reads LNHDA; CDR2 reads SQIVND (reference sequence). With 7 bases removed from V and 5 bases from J, the gap between germline ends came to 20 bases. CDR3 DNA sequence: TGTGCCAGTACCGTAATCCGGGGCGGGGTAACTGAAGCTTTCTTT. Protein product: CASTVIRGGVTEAFF.

This clonotype has only a few counts. The V call is TRBV29-1, the J call TRBJ2-3; D uncertain. Germline lookup yields CDR1 SQVTM and CDR2 ANQGSEA. V lost 3 bases and J lost 8, with 9 bases in between. This CDR3 region has 11 residues. The CDR3 DNA is TGCAGCGTTGACTCCGGGCGTACGCAGTATTTT. Encoded protein: CSVDSGRTQYF.

This clonotype was detected a few times. The chain couples TRBV14 to TRBJ2-7; 7 bases fit TRBD1. Germline CDR1 is SGHDN and CDR2 is FVKESK. The CDR3 is made up of 13 amino acids. V shed 3 bases and J 3 bases; nucleotides not matched to a gene: 2. CDR3 amino acids: CASSQWTGYEQYF. CDR3 DNA: TGTGCCAGCAGCCAGTGGACAGGCTACGAGCAGTACTTC.

This clonotype was counted ten times or more. The genes are TRBV20-1 and TRBJ1-1; D is unclear. V shed 0 bases and J shed 4 bases, with 6 bases lying between them. Per the germline V gene, CDR1 is DFQATT and CDR2 is SNEGSKA (reference sequence). This CDR3 has 12 amino acids. The CDR3, as DNA: TGCAGTGCTAGAGATGTAGGCACTGAAGCTTTCTTT. The encoded protein is CSARDVGTEAFF.

In its sample, this clonotype was seen many times. The rearrangement links TRBV14 to TRBJ2-1, with D unresolved. The CDR3 runs to 15 residues. The V end lost 7 bases, the J end lost 4 bases, and 17 bases lay between the germline ends. CDR1 and CDR2 (germline): SGHDN, FVKESK. The CDR3 coding sequence is TGTGCCAGCAAACCCCCAGGTGCGCAATACAATGAGCAGTTCTTC. It yields the protein CASKPPGAQYNEQFF. The full variable domain, completed using reference TRBV14 and TRBJ2-1, is EAGVTQFPSHSVIEKGQTVTLRCDPISGHDNLYWYRRVMGKEIKFLLHFVKESKQDESGMPNNRFLAERTGGTYSTLKVQPAELEDSGVYFCASKPPGAQYNEQFFGPGTRLTVL.

This clonotype came up a few times. The chain uses TRBV5-1 and TRBJ2-3; D might be TRBD2 (5 bases). V was clipped by 0 bases and J by 0 bases, with 11 bases between them. Germline V gene data show CDR1 as SGHRS and CDR2 as YFSETQ. CDR3 length equals 16 residues. Here the CDR3 DNA reads TGCGCCAGCAGCTTGGGTCCTAGCAGCAGCACAGATACGCAGTATTTT. Amino acids: CASSLGPSSSTDTQYF.

This clonotype is categorized as medium-sized. V usage is TRBV20-1 and J usage is TRBJ1-1; possibly TRBD1 for D (6 bases). Trimming shortened V by 5 bases and J by 1 base, and 17 bases separated the two germline ends. This CDR3 region has 15 residues. Germline V gene sequence: CDR1 DFQATT, CDR2 SNEGSKA (reference sequence). The CDR3 DNA is TGCAGTGCTTTCGACTCGGGACAAAGGAACACTGAAGCTTTCTTT. This gives the protein CSAFDSGQRNTEAFF.

The V gene is TRBV7-8, the J gene TRBJ1-5; no clear D gene. Germline-derived CDR1 and CDR2 are SGHVS and FQNEAQ. The CDR3 is made up of 14 amino acids. Deletions cut 8 bases from V and 0 bases from J, with 11 bases between. CDR3: CASGEDISNQPQHF. Written as DNA, the CDR3 is TGTGCCAGCGGGGAGGATATTAGCAATCAGCCCCAGCATTTT.

The table lists this clonotype with many counts. The CDR3 is CASGQGSYNSPLHF. Here the CDR3 DNA reads TGTGCCAGTGGACAGGGATCCTATAATTCACCCCTCCACTTT. V is TRBV19 and J is TRBJ1-6, with 8 bases aligning to TRBD1. V shed 8 bases, J shed 1 base, and the junction held 1 base outside the gene matches. The CDR3 spans 14 residues. Germline loops: CDR1 LNHDA, CDR2 SQIVND (reference sequence).

The rearrangement uses TRBV2 and TRBJ2-1, with D maybe TRBD2 (6 bases). Trimming removed 5 bases at V and 4 bases at J, with 15 bases between. The germline V gene has CDR1 SNHLY and CDR2 FYNNEI. The CDR3 spans 15 residues. CDR3 coding DNA: TGTGCCAGCAGTCGGGCACTAGCTGCTTACAATGAGCAGTTCTTC. Protein product: CASSRALAAYNEQFF.

This clonotype was observed at least ten times. The chain couples TRBV7-2 to TRBJ2-7, with D maybe TRBD1 (5 bases). The CDR3 loop spans 16 amino acids. V was trimmed by 6 bases and J by 0 bases, leaving 18 bases between them. Looked up from germline, CDR1 is SGHTA and CDR2 is FQGNSA. The CDR3 sequence: CASRTERLVSSYEQYF. CDR3 nucleotides: TGTGCCAGCAGGACAGAGAGGCTAGTTTCCTCCTACGAGCAGTACTTC.

The V call is TRBV5-1, the J call TRBJ2-5; TRBD1 matches at 7 bases. This CDR3 is 15 amino acids long. V lost 3 bases and J lost 0; bases outside the gene matches: 5. Germline CDR1 reads SGHRS; CDR2 reads YFSETQ. CDR3 sequence: CASSSYGQDQETQYF. CDR3 coding DNA: TGCGCCAGCAGCTCCTACGGACAGGACCAAGAGACCCAGTACTTC.

This clonotype occurred many times. The rearrangement joins TRBV4-1 to TRBJ1-1, with a tentative D call TRBD1 (5 bases). Trimming shortened V by 0 bases and J by 6 bases, and 14 bases separated the two germline ends. CDR3 length: 15 residues. Germline V CDR1 and CDR2: MGHRA, YSYEKL. The CDR3, as DNA: TGCGCCAGCAGCCAAGATGTTACGGGGACCGCTGAAGCTTTCTTT. Its translation: CASSQDVTGTAEAFF.

The sample holds many counts of this clonotype. V gene TRBV18 combines with J gene TRBJ2-1; D tentatively reads TRBD1 or TRBD2 (5 bases each). Germline values: CDR1 KGHSH, CDR2 LQKENI. With 6 bases removed from V and 4 bases from J, the gap between germline ends came to 19 bases. This CDR3 spans 16 amino acids. DNA for the CDR3: TGTGCCAGCTCCCTGACCGGGACGGTGGCATACAATGAGCAGTTCTTC. Amino acid sequence: CASSLTGTVAYNEQFF. The variable domain in full, completed from reference TRBV18 and TRBJ2-1, reads NAGVMQNPRHLVRRRGQEARLRCSPMKGHSHVYWYRQLPEEGLKFMVYLQKENIIDESGMPKERFSAEFPKEGPSILRIQQVVRGDSAAYFCASSLTGTVAYNEQFFGPGTRLTVL.

This clonotype came up a few times. The chain joins TRBV7-6 to TRBJ2-5; D gene ambiguous. The CDR3 totals 12 residues. The germline V gene encodes CDR1 SGHVS and CDR2 FNYEAQ. V was trimmed by 5 bases and J by 4 bases, leaving 8 bases between them. CDR3 region: CASSGPSETQYF. CDR3 nucleotides: TGTGCCAGCAGCGGCCCCTCAGAGACCCAGTACTTC.

The chain is built from TRBV29-1 and TRBJ2-7; no reliable D call. V lost 0 bases to trimming and J lost 0 bases, with 12 bases between them. Germline CDR1 reads SQVTM; CDR2 reads ANQGSEA. The CDR3 runs 15 residues. CDR3 residues: CSVEDRLANSYEQYF. CDR3 nucleotides: TGCAGCGTTGAAGATCGTCTTGCAAACTCCTACGAGCAGTACTTC.

This clonotype was seen at least ten times. The V gene is TRBV27, the J gene TRBJ2-1; 13 nucleotides align to TRBD2. This CDR3 spans 15 amino acids. V lost 3 bases, J lost 10 bases, and 6 bases stayed unmatched. CDR1 is MNHEY, CDR2 SMNVEV, per germline (reference sequence). CDR3: CASSLNGLAGDEQFF. The CDR3 DNA reads TGTGCCAGCAGTTTGAACGGACTAGCGGGAGACGAGCAGTTCTTC.

Worth noting for this clonotype: This may be a read error, as it is one base from a much larger clone. The chain has TRBV3-1 and TRBJ2-5; the match to TRBD1 covers 10 bases. CDR1 is LGHDT and CDR2 is YNNKEL in the germline V gene (reference sequence). The CDR3 sequence is 14 residues long. CDR3 sequence: CASSQRTGGETRYF. The CDR3 bases are TGTGCCAGCAGCCAAAGGACAGGGGGAGAGACCCGGTACTTC.